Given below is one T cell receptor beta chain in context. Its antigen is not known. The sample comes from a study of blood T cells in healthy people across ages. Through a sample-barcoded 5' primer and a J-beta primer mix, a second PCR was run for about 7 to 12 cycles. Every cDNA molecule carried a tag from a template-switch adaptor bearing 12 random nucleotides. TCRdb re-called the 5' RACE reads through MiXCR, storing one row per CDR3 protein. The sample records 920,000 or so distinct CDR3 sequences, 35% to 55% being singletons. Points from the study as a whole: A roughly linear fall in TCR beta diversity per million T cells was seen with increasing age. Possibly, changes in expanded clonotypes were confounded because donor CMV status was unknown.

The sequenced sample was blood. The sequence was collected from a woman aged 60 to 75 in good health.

CDR3 sequence: CASSIGLASDEQFF. The DNA for the CDR3 is TGTGCCAGCAGCATAGGACTAGCGTCGGATGAGCAGTTCTTC. The chain links TRBV7-2 to TRBJ2-1; 9 bases agree with TRBD2. Trimming took 5 bases from V and 8 from J; bases not matched to a gene: 7. CDR3 length equals 14 residues. Germline lookup yields CDR1 SGHTA and CDR2 FQGNSA.